The 8 T cell receptor beta chains reported below all come from one sample, sequenced in a study of PD-1 blockade in classical Hodgkin lymphoma. TCRdb's table, derived via immunoSEQ multiplex PCR, lists solely in-frame clones and lacks some. Counted here are about 4,200 clones, roughly 87% occurring once; the ten biggest clones make up roughly 0.96%. Patients all relapsed after autologous stem cell transplantation, and there was variation in brentuximab vedotin exposure. Magnetic depletion of unwanted cells isolated CD4+ T cells from thawed PBMCs. The sequencing here drew on CD4+ T cells from blood, taken at baseline. The receptors come from a human donor with classical Hodgkin lymphoma.

The gene calls are TRBV7-3 and TRBJ2-1; D not resolved. CDR3 length equals 13 residues. Looked up from germline, CDR1 is SGHTA and CDR2 is FQGTGA. The V and J ends lost 5 bases and 9 bases respectively, with 14 bases between them. Written as DNA, the CDR3 is TGTGCCAGCAGCACCAATGTGGCTACTGAGCAGTTCTTC. Its translation: CASSTNVATEQFF.

The J gene is TRBJ1-6, the V gene TRBV5-1; D remains unclear. Germline CDR1 is SGHRS and CDR2 is YFSETQ. V lost 0 bases, J lost 0 bases, and 4 bases lay in between. The CDR3 extends over 15 amino acids. The CDR3 region has the DNA TGCGCCAGCAGCTTGGAAGGCTCCTATAATTCACCCCTCCACTTT. Protein product: CASSLEGSYNSPLHF. Full variable domain (rest looked up from reference TRBV5-1 and TRBJ1-6): KAGVTQTPRYLIKTRGQQVTLSCSPISGHRSVSWYQQTPGQGLQFLFEYFSETQRNKGNFPGRFSGRQFSNSRSEMNVSTLELGDSALYLCASSLEGSYNSPLHFGNGTRLTVT.

The chain joins TRBV7-6 to TRBJ2-5; D remains unclear. The CDR3 has 14 residues. The V end lost 2 bases, the J end lost 6 bases, and 13 bases lay between the germline ends. CDR1 SGHVS and CDR2 FNYEAQ come from the germline V gene. This CDR3 reads CASSLSGPKQTQYF. Here the CDR3 DNA reads TGTGCCAGCAGCTTATCCGGTCCAAAGCAGACCCAGTACTTC. Using reference TRBV7-6 and TRBJ2-5 for the parts outside the CDR3, the full variable domain is GAGVSQSPRYKVTKRGQDVALRCDPISGHVSLYWYRQALGQGPEFLTYFNYEAQQDKSGLPNDRFSAERPEGSISTLTIQRTEQRDSAMYRCASSLSGPKQTQYFGPGTRLLVL.

V usage is TRBV28 and J usage is TRBJ1-5; a possible D gene is TRBD1 (6 bases). The CDR3 is 14 amino acids. V was shortened by 8 bases and J by 0 bases, with 11 bases between the two germline ends. Germline CDR1 and CDR2: MDHEN and SYDVKM. This CDR3 reads CASETGYSNQPQHF. CDR3 bases: TGTGCCAGCGAGACAGGATATAGCAATCAGCCCCAGCATTTT. Full variable domain (rest looked up from reference TRBV28 and TRBJ1-5): DVKVTQSSRYLVKRTGEKVFLECVQDMDHENMFWYRQDPGLGLRLIYFSYDVKMKEKGDIPEGYSVSREKKERFSLILESASTNQTSMYLCASETGYSNQPQHFGDGTRLSIL.

The rearrangement links TRBV15 to TRBJ2-7, with 7 nucleotides matching TRBD1. With 4 bases clipped from V and 3 bases from J, the junction kept 9 bases outside the gene matches. The CDR3 loop spans 15 amino acids. Germline CDR1 is LNHNV and CDR2 is YYDKDF (reference sequence). DNA for the CDR3: TGTGCCACCAGCATAAGACCGGGACAGTTCTACGAGCAGTACTTC. Translated: CATSIRPGQFYEQYF.

The chain is built from TRBV5-1 and TRBJ1-1; TRBD1 is a possible D gene (5 bases). This CDR3 is built from 13 residues. Looked up from germline, CDR1 is SGHRS and CDR2 is YFSETQ. Trimming pared 2 bases from V and 2 bases from J, leaving 7 bases between. In DNA, the CDR3 is TGCGCCAGCAGCTTCGGACAAAACACTGAAGCTTTCTTT. Protein product: CASSFGQNTEAFF.

This clone was detected a few times. This rearrangement joins TRBV5-1 to TRBJ1-2; D is uncertain. This CDR3 comprises 13 residues. With 0 bases removed from V and 1 base from J, the gap between germline ends came to 4 bases. Germline V gene data show CDR1 as SGHRS and CDR2 as YFSETQ. The CDR3 protein is CASSLVGNYGYTF. The CDR3 DNA is TGCGCCAGCAGCTTGGTGGGTAACTATGGCTACACCTTC.

The chain joins TRBV4-2 to TRBJ2-5; TRBD2 might be the D (6 bases). CDR3 length: 17 residues. Germline CDR1 reads LGHNA; CDR2 reads YNFKEQ. V lost 0 bases, J lost 3 bases, and 17 bases lay in between. CDR3 sequence reads: CASSQELRGGAEETQYF. For the CDR3, the DNA is TGTGCCAGCAGCCAAGAACTCCGGGGAGGAGCCGAAGAGACCCAGTACTTC.